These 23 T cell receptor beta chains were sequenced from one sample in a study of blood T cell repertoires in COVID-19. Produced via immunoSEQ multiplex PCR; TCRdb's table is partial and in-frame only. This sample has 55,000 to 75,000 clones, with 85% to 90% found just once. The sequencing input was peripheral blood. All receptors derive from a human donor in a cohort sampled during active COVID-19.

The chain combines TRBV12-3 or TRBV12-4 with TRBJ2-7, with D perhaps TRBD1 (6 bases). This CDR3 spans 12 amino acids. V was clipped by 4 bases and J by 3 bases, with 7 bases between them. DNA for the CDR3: TGTGCCAGCAGTTCGGACAGCTACGAGCAGTACTTC. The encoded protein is CASSSDSYEQYF.

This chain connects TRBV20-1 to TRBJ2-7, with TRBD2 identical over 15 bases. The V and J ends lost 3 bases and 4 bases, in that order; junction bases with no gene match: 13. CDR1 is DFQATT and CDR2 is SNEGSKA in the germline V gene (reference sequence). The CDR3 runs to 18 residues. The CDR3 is CSASGGLAGGTSGYEQYF. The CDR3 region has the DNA TGCAGTGCTAGTGGAGGACTAGCGGGAGGGACGTCCGGTTACGAGCAGTACTTC.

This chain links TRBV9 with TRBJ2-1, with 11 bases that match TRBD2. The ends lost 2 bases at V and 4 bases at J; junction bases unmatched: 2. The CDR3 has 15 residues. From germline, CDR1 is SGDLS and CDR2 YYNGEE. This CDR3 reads CASSVLAGGYNEQFF. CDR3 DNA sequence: TGTGCCAGCAGCGTTCTAGCGGGAGGTTACAATGAGCAGTTCTTC.

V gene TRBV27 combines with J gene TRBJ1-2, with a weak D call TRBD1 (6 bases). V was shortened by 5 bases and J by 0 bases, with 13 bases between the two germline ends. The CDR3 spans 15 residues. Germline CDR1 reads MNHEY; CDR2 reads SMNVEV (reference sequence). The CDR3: CASSPTGSPNYGYTF. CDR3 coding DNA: TGTGCCAGCAGTCCAACAGGGTCCCCTAACTATGGCTACACCTTC.

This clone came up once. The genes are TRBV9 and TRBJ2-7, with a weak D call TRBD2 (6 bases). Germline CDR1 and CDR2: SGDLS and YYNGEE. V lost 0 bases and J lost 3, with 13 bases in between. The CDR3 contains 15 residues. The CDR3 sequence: CASSVGGGTVYEQYF. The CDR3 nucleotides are TGTGCCAGCAGCGTAGGTGGCGGGACTGTCTACGAGCAGTACTTC.

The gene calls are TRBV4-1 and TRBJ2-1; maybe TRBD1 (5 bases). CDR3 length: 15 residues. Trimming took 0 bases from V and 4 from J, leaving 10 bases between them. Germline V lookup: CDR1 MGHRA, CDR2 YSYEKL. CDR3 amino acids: CASSQDKGDYNEQFF. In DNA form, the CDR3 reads TGCGCCAGCAGCCAAGATAAAGGGGATTACAATGAGCAGTTCTTC.

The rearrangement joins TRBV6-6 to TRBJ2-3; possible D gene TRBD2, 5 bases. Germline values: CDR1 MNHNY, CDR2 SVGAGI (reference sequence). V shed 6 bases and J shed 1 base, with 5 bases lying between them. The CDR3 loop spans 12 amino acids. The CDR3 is CASSGGTDTQYF. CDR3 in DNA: TGTGCCAGCAGCGGGGGCACAGATACGCAGTATTTT.

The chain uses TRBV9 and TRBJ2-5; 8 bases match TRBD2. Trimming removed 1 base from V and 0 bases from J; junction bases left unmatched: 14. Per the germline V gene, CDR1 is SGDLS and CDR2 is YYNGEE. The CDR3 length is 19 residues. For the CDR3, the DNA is TGTGCCAGCAGCGTATCCGGCGGGAGGACCGTTTTTAACCAAGAGACCCAGTACTTC. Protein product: CASSVSGGRTVFNQETQYF.

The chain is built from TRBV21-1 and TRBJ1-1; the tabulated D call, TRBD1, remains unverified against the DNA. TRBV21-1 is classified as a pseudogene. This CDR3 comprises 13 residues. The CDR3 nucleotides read TGTGCCAGCGCACAGGTTCAAGTAACTGAAGCTTTCTTT. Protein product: CASAQVQVTEAFF.

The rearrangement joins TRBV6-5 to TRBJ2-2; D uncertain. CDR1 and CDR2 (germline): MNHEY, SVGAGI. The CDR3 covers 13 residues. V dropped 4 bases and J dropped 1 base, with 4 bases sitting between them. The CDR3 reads CASSSVNTGELFF. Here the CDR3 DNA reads TGTGCCAGCAGTTCAGTGAACACCGGGGAGCTGTTTTTT.

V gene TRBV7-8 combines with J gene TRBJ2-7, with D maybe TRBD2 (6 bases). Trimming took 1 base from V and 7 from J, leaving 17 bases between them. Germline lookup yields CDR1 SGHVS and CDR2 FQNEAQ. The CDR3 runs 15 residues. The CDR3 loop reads CASSLGSSVVYEQYF. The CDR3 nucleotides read TGTGCCAGCAGCTTAGGTTCTAGCGTAGTATATGAGCAGTACTTC.

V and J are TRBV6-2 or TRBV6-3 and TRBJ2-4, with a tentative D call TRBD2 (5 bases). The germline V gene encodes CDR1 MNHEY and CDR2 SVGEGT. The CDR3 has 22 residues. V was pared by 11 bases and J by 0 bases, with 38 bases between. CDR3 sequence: CARTPSGGSITSIFIAKNIQYF. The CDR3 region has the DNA TGTGCCCGCACCCCGTCAGGAGGTTCGATCACAAGTATATTCATAGCCAAAAACATTCAGTACTTC.

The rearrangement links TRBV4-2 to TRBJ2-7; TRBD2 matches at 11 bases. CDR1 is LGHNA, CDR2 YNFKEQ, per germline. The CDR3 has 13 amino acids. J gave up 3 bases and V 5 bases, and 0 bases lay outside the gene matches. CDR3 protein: CASSGTSGYEQYF. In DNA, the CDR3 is TGTGCCAGCAGCGGGACTAGCGGCTACGAGCAGTACTTC.

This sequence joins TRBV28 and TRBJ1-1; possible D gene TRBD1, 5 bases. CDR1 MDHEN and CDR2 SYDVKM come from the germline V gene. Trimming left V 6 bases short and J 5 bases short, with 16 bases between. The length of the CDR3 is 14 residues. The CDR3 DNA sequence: TGTGCCAGCAGCCCTTCGGCGGGGCGTACTGAAGCTTTCTTT. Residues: CASSPSAGRTEAFF.

The CDR3 DNA follows: TGTGCCAGCAGTGATTTCAGAGGGGGATTTGGGGAGACCCAGTACTTC. Encoded protein: CASSDFRGGFGETQYF. The chain couples TRBV6-1 to TRBJ2-5; the D gene is possibly TRBD1 (6 bases). Trimming took off 3 bases at V and 5 bases at J, with 19 bases between the two ends. This CDR3 contains 16 residues. The germline CDR1 and CDR2 sequences are MNHNS and SASEGT.

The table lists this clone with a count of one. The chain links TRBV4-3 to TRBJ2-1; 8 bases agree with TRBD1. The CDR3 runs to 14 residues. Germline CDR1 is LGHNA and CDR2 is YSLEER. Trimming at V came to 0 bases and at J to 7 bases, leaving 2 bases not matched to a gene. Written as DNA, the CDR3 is TGCGCCAGCAGCCAAGATCGGACAGGGAATGAGCAGTTCTTC. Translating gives CASSQDRTGNEQFF.

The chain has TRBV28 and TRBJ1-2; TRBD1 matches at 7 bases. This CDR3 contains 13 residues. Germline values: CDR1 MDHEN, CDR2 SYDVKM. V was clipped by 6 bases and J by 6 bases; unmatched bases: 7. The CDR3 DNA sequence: TGTGCCAGCAGGTTGACAGGGTCTAATGGCTACACCTTC. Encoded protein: CASRLTGSNGYTF.

The CDR3 protein is CASSYSWGANTGELFF. The CDR3 nucleotides are TGTGCCAGCAGTTATTCATGGGGAGCGAACACCGGGGAGCTGTTTTTT. The rearrangement links TRBV28 to TRBJ2-2; perhaps TRBD2 as D (5 bases). Germline V gene sequence: CDR1 MDHEN, CDR2 SYDVKM. V dropped 4 bases and J dropped 0 bases, with 12 bases sitting between them. The CDR3 loop spans 16 amino acids.

The CDR3 protein is CASSSQREQETQYF. The CDR3 bases are TGTGCCAGCAGCTCCCAGCGGGAGCAAGAGACCCAGTACTTC. This chain uses TRBV27 with TRBJ2-5; 8 bases map to TRBD2. Trimming cost V 6 bases and J 2 bases; bases outside gene matches: 5. This CDR3 has 14 amino acids. Per germline, CDR1 MNHEY and CDR2 SMNVEV (reference sequence).

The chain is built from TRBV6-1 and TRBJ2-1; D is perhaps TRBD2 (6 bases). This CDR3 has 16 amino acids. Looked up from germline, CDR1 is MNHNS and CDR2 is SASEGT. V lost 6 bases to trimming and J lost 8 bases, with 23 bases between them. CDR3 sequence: CASSEPGLLGIYEQFF. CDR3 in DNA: TGTGCCAGCAGCGAACCGGGACTTTTAGGGATTTATGAGCAGTTCTTC.

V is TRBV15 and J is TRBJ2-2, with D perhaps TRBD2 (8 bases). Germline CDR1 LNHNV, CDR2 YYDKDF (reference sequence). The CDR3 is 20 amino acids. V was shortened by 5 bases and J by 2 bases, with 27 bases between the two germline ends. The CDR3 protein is CATSVEGAPGLGSNTGELFF. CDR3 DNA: TGTGCCACCAGCGTCGAGGGGGCCCCGGGACTAGGTTCTAACACCGGGGAGCTGTTTTTT.

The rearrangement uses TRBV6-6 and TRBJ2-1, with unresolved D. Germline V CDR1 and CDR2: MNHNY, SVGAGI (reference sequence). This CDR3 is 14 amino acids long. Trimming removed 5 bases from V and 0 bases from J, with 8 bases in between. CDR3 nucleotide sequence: TGTGCCAGCAGTGACTTCGGCTCCTACAATGAGCAGTTCTTC. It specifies CASSDFGSYNEQFF.

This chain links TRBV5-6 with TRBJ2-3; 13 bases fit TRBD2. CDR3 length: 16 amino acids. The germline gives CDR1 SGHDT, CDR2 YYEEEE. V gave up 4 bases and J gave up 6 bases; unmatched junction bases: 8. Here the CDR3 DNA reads TGTGCCAGCAGCCTGGGACTAGCGGGGCTCAGGGATACGCAGTATTTT. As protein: CASSLGLAGLRDTQYF.